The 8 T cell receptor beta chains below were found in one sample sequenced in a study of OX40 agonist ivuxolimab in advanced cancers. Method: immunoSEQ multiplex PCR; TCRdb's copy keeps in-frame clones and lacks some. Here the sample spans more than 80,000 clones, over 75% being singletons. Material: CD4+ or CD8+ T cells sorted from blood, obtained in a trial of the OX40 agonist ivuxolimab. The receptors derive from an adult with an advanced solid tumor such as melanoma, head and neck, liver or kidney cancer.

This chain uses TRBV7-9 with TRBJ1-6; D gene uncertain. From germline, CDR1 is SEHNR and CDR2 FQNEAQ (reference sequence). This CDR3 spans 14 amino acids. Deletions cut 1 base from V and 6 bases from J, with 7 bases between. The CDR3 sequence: CASSLEAGNSPLHF. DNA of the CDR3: TGTGCCAGCAGCTTAGAAGCCGGTAATTCACCCCTCCACTTT.

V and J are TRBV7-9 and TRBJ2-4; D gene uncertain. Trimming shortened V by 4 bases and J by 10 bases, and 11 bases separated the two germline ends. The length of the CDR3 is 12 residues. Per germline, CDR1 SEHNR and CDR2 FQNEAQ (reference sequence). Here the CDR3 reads CASSSPSQIQYF. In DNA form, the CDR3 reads TGTGCCAGCAGCTCCCCTTCCCAAATTCAGTACTTC.

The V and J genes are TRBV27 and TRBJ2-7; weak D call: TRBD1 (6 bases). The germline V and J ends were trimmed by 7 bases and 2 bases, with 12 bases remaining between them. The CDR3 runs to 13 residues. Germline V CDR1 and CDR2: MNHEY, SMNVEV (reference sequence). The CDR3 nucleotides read TGTGCCAGCATCCAGGGGTTCCCCTACGAGCAGTACTTC. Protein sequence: CASIQGFPYEQYF.

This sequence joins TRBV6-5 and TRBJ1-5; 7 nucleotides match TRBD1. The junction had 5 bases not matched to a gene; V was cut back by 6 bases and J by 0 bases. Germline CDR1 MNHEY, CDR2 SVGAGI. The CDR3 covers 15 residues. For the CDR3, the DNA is TGTGCCAGCAGATTGGGGACAGATAGCAATCAGCCCCAGCATTTT. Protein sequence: CASRLGTDSNQPQHF.

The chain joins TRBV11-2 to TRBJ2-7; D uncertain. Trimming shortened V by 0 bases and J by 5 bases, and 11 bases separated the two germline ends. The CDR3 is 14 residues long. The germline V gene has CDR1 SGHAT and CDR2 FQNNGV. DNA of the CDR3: TGTGCCAGCAGCTTAGATCTTGAGCACGACGAGCAGTACTTC. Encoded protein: CASSLDLEHDEQYF.

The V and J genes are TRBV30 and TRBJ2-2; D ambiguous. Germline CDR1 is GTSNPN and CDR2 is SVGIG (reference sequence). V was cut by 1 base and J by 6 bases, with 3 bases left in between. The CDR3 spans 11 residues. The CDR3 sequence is CAWSGAGELFF. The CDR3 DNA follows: TGTGCCTGGAGTGGGGCCGGGGAGCTGTTTTTT.

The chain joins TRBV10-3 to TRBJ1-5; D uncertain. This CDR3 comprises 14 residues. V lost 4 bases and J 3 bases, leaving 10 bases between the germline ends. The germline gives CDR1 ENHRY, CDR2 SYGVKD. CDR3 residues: CAISASQVNQPQHF. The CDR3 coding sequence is TGTGCCATCAGTGCCTCGCAAGTCAATCAGCCCCAGCATTTT.

The CDR3 DNA reads as TGTGCCAGCGGAACAGGGTTTAGCAATCAGCCCCAGCATTTT. It is translated as CASGTGFSNQPQHF. The J gene is TRBJ1-5, the V gene TRBV6-5; weak D call: TRBD1 (6 bases). CDR3 length equals 14 residues. V lost 8 bases and J 0 bases, leaving 11 bases between the germline ends. The V gene's germline CDR1 is MNHEY and CDR2 SVGAGI.